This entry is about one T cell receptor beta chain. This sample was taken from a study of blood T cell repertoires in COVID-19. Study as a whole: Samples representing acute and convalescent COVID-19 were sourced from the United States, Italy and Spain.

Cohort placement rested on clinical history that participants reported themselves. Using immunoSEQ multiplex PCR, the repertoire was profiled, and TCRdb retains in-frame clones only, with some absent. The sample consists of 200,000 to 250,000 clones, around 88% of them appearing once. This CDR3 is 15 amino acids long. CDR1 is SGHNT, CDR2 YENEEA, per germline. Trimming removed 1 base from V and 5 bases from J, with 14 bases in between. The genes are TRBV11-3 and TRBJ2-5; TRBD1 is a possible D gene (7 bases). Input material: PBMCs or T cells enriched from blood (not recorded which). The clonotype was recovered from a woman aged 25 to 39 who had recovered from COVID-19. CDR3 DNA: TGTGCCAGCAGCTTAGGTTTACAGGGGAGGGAGACCCAGTACTTC. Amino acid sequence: CASSLGLQGRETQYF.